These T cell receptor beta chains were read from a single sample in a study of T cells after somatic rescue of genetic block. Using immunoSEQ multiplex PCR, the repertoire was profiled, and TCRdb retains in-frame clones only, with some absent. This sample carries 65,000 to 70,000 clones, 85% to 95% of them seen once, and the ten largest clones take 2.5% to 3.5%. Material: peripheral blood mononuclear cells (PBMCs). Every receptor here comes from a man aged 35 to 55. CDR3s include the opening cysteine and the closing phenylalanine or tryptophan. The D gene is left open where the match is weak. Only some rows state a clone size, as once, few, many or a class for expanded clones.

>-|TRBV27|TRBJ1-6|TRBD1
CASRGQGGSPLHF
TGTGCCAGCAGAGGACAGGGAGGATCACCCCTCCACTTT
>-|TRBV28|TRBJ1-1|TRBD1
CASSWTGSEAFF
TGTGCCAGCAGTTGGACAGGGTCTGAAGCTTTCTTT
>-|TRBV19|TRBJ1-5|TRBD1
CASSISPQGGRPQHF
TGTGCCAGTAGTATTTCGCCCCAGGGGGGGAGGCCCCAGCATTTT
>-|TRBV5-4|TRBJ1-1|TRBD1
CASSLRQGNTEAFF
TGTGCCAGCAGCTTGCGACAGGGTAACACTGAAGCTTTCTTT
>-|TRBV4-2|TRBJ1-1|-
CASSQHLGRQVDTEAFF
TGTGCCAGCAGCCAACACCTGGGACGCCAAGTGGACACTGAAGCTTTCTTT
>-|TRBV5-8|TRBJ2-1|-
CASAPWSGYRTNEQFF
TGTGCCAGCGCCCCCTGGTCGGGATACCGGACCAATGAGCAGTTCTTC
>-|TRBV7-3|TRBJ2-5|-
CASSRGDGETQYF
TGTGCCAGCAGCCGTGGGGACGGCGAGACCCAGTACTTC
>-|TRBV18|TRBJ2-4|-
CASSPTAGTFGAKNIQYF
TGTGCCAGCTCACCAACGGCTGGCACCTTTGGGGCCAAAAACATTCAGTACTTC
>-|TRBV7-8|TRBJ1-5|-
CASSSLEFSKRNQPQHF
TGTGCCAGCAGCTCCTTGGAGTTCTCAAAGCGCAATCAGCCCCAGCATTTT
>-|TRBV10-2|TRBJ2-3|TRBD2
CASTSGGAGTDTQYF
TGCGCCAGTACTAGCGGGGGGGCCGGCACAGATACGCAGTATTTT
>-|TRBV5-4|TRBJ1-6|TRBD1
CASSPTGSGNSPLHF
TGTGCCAGCAGCCCGACAGGGAGCGGTAATTCACCCCTCCACTTT
>-|TRBV18|TRBJ1-2|TRBD1
CASSPNRGSYGYTF
TGTGCCAGCTCACCAAACAGGGGCTCCTATGGCTACACCTTC
>-|TRBV9|TRBJ2-1|-
CASSAAPDQGGGTYNEQFF
TGTGCCAGCAGCGCAGCCCCCGATCAGGGGGGAGGCACCTACAATGAGCAGTTCTTC
>-|TRBV19|TRBJ2-7|-
CASSALSQGISYEQYF
TGTGCCAGTAGTGCTCTGTCACAGGGAATCTCCTACGAGCAGTACTTC
>-|TRBV6-6|TRBJ1-5|-
CASMVGQSNQPQHF
TGTGCCAGCATGGTTGGACAGTCCAATCAGCCCCAGCATTTT
>-|TRBV19|TRBJ2-3|-
CASSIGESVTQYF
TGTGCCAGTAGTATTGGAGAGTCGGTTACGCAGTATTTT
>-|TRBV25-1|TRBJ2-3|-
CASSEGWDTQYF
TGTGCCAGCAGTGAAGGGTGGGATACGCAGTATTTT
>once|TRBV27|TRBJ1-5|TRBD1
CASSPGQGNQPQHF
TGTGCCAGCAGTCCGGGACAGGGTAACCAGCCCCAGCATTTT
>-|TRBV23-1|TRBJ2-5|-
CASSLRSRGKETQYF
TGCGCCAGCAGTCTGAGGAGTCGAGGAAAAGAGACCCAGTACTTC
>-|TRBV7-8|TRBJ2-1|-
CASSYPGAGINEQFF
TGTGCCAGCAGCTACCCGGGGGCGGGTATTAATGAGCAGTTCTTC
>-|TRBV7-9|TRBJ1-5|-
CASSLGTDDLLPQHF
TGTGCCAGCAGCTTAGGGACAGACGATCTGCTGCCCCAGCATTTT
>few|TRBV28|TRBJ2-3|TRBD2
CASSLLAGTDTQYF
TGTGCCAGCAGTTTACTAGCGGGAACAGATACGCAGTATTTT
>-|TRBV5-1|TRBJ2-7|-
CASSLGLGEGFYEQYF
TGCGCCAGCAGCTTGGGTCTGGGAGAGGGTTTCTACGAGCAGTACTTC
>-|TRBV4-3|TRBJ1-1|-
CASSHRVTENTEAFF
TGCGCCAGCAGCCATAGAGTGACAGAGAACACTGAAGCTTTCTTT
>-|TRBV9|TRBJ2-1|-
CASSQGGSSYNEQFF
TGTGCCAGCAGCCAAGGAGGTAGCTCCTACAATGAGCAGTTCTTC
>once|TRBV10-1|TRBJ2-3|TRBD2
CASSDRTSGSTDTQYF
TGCGCCAGCAGTGATCGAACTAGCGGGAGCACAGATACGCAGTATTTT
>-|TRBV29-1|TRBJ1-1|-
CSVPGRRNTEAFF
TGCAGCGTTCCGGGACGGAGAAACACTGAAGCTTTCTTT
>-|TRBV4-3|TRBJ1-2|-
CASSQDAAGLGGYTF
TGCGCCAGCAGCCAAGATGCCGCAGGGTTGGGTGGCTACACCTTC
>-|TRBV5-1|TRBJ2-2|TRBD2
CASSLGTSFAGELFF
TGCGCCAGCAGCTTGGGGACTAGCTTTGCCGGGGAGCTGTTTTTT
>-|TRBV11-2|TRBJ1-2|-
CASSLLWGLRGYTF
TGTGCCAGCAGCTTACTATGGGGGCTGAGAGGCTACACCTTC
>once|TRBV19|TRBJ1-1|-
CASLGAGHTEAFF
TGTGCCAGTCTTGGGGCAGGGCACACTGAAGCTTTCTTT
>-|TRBV29-1|TRBJ1-1|-
CSAVGQGANTEAFF
TGCAGCGCTGTGGGGCAGGGCGCGAACACTGAAGCTTTCTTT
>once|TRBV6-5|TRBJ2-2|TRBD2
CASSYSLAGVTGELFF
TGTGCCAGCAGTTACTCACTAGCGGGAGTCACCGGGGAGCTGTTTTTT
>-|TRBV7-9|TRBJ2-5|-
CASSPGSQETQYF
TGTGCCAGCAGCCCGGGGAGCCAAGAGACCCAGTACTTC
>-|TRBV27|TRBJ2-7|TRBD1
CASSFLGDREQYF
TGTGCCAGCAGTTTCCTGGGGGACAGGGAGCAGTACTTC
>once|TRBV6-1|TRBJ1-2|-
CASISRQDYGYTF
TGTGCCAGCATTAGTCGACAGGACTATGGCTACACCTTC
>-|TRBV7-2|TRBJ1-4|-
CASSQDRPNEKLFF
TGTGCCAGCAGCCAGGACCGTCCTAATGAAAAACTGTTTTTT
>-|TRBV2|TRBJ2-7|TRBD1
CASSDRQGKDYEQYF
TGTGCCAGCAGTGATAGACAGGGTAAAGACTACGAGCAGTACTTC
>-|TRBV10-3|TRBJ2-7|-
CAISESRTTYEQYF
TGTGCCATCAGTGAGTCAAGGACCACCTACGAGCAGTACTTC
>-|TRBV18|TRBJ2-1|TRBD2
CASSRAGGAEVQFF
TGTGCCAGCTCACGAGCGGGGGGGGCCGAGGTACAGTTCTTC
>once|TRBV19|TRBJ1-1|-
CASSLSTVGIVAEAFF
TGTGCCAGTAGTCTCTCGACAGTCGGTATTGTCGCTGAAGCTTTCTTT
>-|TRBV5-1|TRBJ2-5|-
CASSLQETQYF
TGCGCCAGCAGCTTACAAGAGACCCAGTACTTC